The clone carrying this T cell receptor (beta chain) is termed medium-sized. Its antigen is as yet unknown. The data originate from a study of T and B cells in COVID-19 patients. Looking at the study overall: At median age about 37 years, recovered patients were younger than active-infection patients at 67. Overall study results and limits: Highly clonal in active COVID-19, TRB repertoires exceeded healthy-donor diversity and richness at recovery. Blood from mildly ill patients while symptomatic, and early samples from severe cases, were scarce. In COVID-19 patients, T cell receptor beta variable and joining gene use was reportedly strongly skewed.

TRB was amplified from about 240-490 ng of blood genomic DNA. Multiplex PCR with BIOMED2 TRB-A/B primer pools amplified TRB rearrangements. TCRdb re-called the multiplex PCR reads with MiXCR, one entry per CDR3 protein. The data contain nearly 15,000 distinct CDR3 sequences, roughly 29% of them singletons. This CDR3 comprises 12 residues. The V and J ends lost 6 bases and 7 bases, in that order; junction bases with no gene match: 2. In germline, CDR1 is SQVTM, CDR2 ANQGSEA. Sequenced input: blood. The V and J genes are TRBV29-1 and TRBJ1-6; the match to TRBD1 covers 8 bases. The receptor's source is a human donor who had recovered from COVID-19. CDR3 nucleotides: TGCAGCGTGAGGACAGGGAATTCACCCCTCCACTTT. Its protein is CSVRTGNSPLHF.